These 14 T cell receptor beta chains came from one sample sequenced in a study of blood T cell repertoires in COVID-19. Only in-frame clones appear in the TCRdb table, and some are missing; sequencing was by immunoSEQ multiplex PCR. The table lists roughly 120,000 clones, less than 95% of them singletons. Sequences were obtained from peripheral blood. These receptors all come from a human donor with active COVID-19. The donor label of this sample is uncertain.

The sample holds one count of this clone. This chain links TRBV19 with TRBJ1-5, with 9 bases fitting TRBD1. Trimming took 2 bases from V and 1 from J; bases not matched to a gene: 6. The CDR3 is made up of 17 amino acids. Germline loops: CDR1 LNHDA, CDR2 SQIVND (reference sequence). CDR3 sequence reads: CASSIMGQGASNQPQHF. The CDR3 DNA reads as TGTGCCAGTAGTATAATGGGACAGGGAGCGAGCAATCAGCCCCAGCATTTT.

The CDR3 DNA is TGTGCCATTTCCCGCGGCCCAGGGGCAGGTGAGCAGTACTTC. Protein sequence: CAISRGPGAGEQYF. The chain has TRBV10-3 and TRBJ2-7, with D maybe TRBD1 (6 bases). Germline values: CDR1 ENHRY, CDR2 SYGVKD. The CDR3 has 14 residues. The germline V and J ends were trimmed by 9 bases and 7 bases, with 22 bases remaining between them.

The J gene is TRBJ1-2, the V gene TRBV18; D is undetermined. V lost 2 bases to trimming and J lost 0 bases, with 7 bases between them. The length of the CDR3 is 14 residues. Germline V gene data show CDR1 as KGHSH and CDR2 as LQKENI. CDR3 coding DNA: TGTGCCAGCTCACCAAGAGAAGCTAACTATGGCTACACCTTC. Encoded protein: CASSPREANYGYTF. The variable domain in full, completed from reference TRBV18 and TRBJ1-2, reads NAGVMQNPRHLVRRRGQEARLRCSPMKGHSHVYWYRQLPEEGLKFMVYLQKENIIDESGMPKERFSAEFPKEGPSILRIQQVVRGDSAAYFCASSPREANYGYTFGSGTRLTVV.

The chain carries TRBV7-8 and TRBJ1-4, with D tentatively TRBD1 (5 bases). The V gene's germline CDR1 is SGHVS and CDR2 FQNEAQ. The CDR3 has 16 amino acids. V was trimmed by 5 bases and J by 0 bases, leaving 13 bases between them. The CDR3 nucleotides read TGTGCCAGCAGCGTCCGACAGATGGCAACTAATGAAAAACTGTTTTTT. It translates to CASSVRQMATNEKLFF.

The chain has TRBV15 and TRBJ2-1; D gene uncertain. The CDR3 covers 13 residues. Trimming pared 3 bases from V and 5 bases from J, leaving 8 bases between. CDR1 and CDR2 from the germline V gene are LNHNV and YYDKDF (reference sequence). CDR3 protein: CATSRGLNNEQFF. The CDR3 region has the DNA TGTGCCACCAGCAGGGGCCTAAACAATGAGCAGTTCTTC.

The sample holds one count of this clone. The chain combines TRBV6-6 with TRBJ1-2; 7 bases line up with TRBD1. CDR3 size: 15 residues. Germline values: CDR1 MNHNY, CDR2 SVGAGI (reference sequence). Trimming removed 0 bases from V and 4 bases from J; junction bases left unmatched: 5. This chain's CDR3 is CASSYSRGGLYGYTF. CDR3 DNA: TGTGCCAGCAGTTACTCGCGAGGGGGCCTCTATGGCTACACCTTC.

The V call is TRBV21-1, the J call TRBJ2-3; TRBD1 is taken as the D call from the table, unchecked against the DNA. TRBV21-1 is recorded as a pseudogene. CDR3 length: 17 residues. The chain's CDR3 is CASSKEEGTGGTDTQYF. CDR3 in DNA: TGTGCCAGCAGCAAAGAAGAGGGAACAGGGGGCACAGATACGCAGTATTTT.

This chain links TRBV6-2 or TRBV6-3 with TRBJ2-5, with D possibly matching TRBD2 (6 bases). V dropped 2 bases and J dropped 5 bases, with 15 bases sitting between them. The CDR3 extends over 15 amino acids. Germline CDR1 reads MNHEY; CDR2 reads SVGEGT. The CDR3 DNA reads TGTGCCAGCAGTTACCCGACTGGGACTTTGGAGACCCAGTACTTC. Translating gives CASSYPTGTLETQYF.

This clone was seen once. The chain couples TRBV19 to TRBJ1-1, with TRBD1 identical over 8 bases. Germline V gives CDR1 LNHDA, CDR2 SQIVND (reference sequence). With V trimmed by 5 bases and J by 1 base, 3 bases remained unmatched. This CDR3 spans 14 amino acids. In nucleotides, the CDR3 is TGTGCCAGTAGTGGGGACAGGACGAACACTGAAGCTTTCTTT. Amino acids: CASSGDRTNTEAFF.

The chain carries TRBV10-2 and TRBJ2-5, with D unresolved. CDR3 size: 11 residues. V was pared by 2 bases and J by 4 bases, with 2 bases between. Per the germline V gene, CDR1 is WSHSY and CDR2 is SAAADI. The chain's CDR3 is CASSELETQYF. CDR3 sequence (DNA): TGCGCCAGCAGTGAGCTAGAGACCCAGTACTTC.

This rearrangement joins TRBV4-3 to TRBJ2-7; no definite D call. Germline V gene sequence: CDR1 LGHNA, CDR2 YSLEER. Deletions cut 1 base from V and 3 bases from J, with 13 bases between. CDR3 length: 15 amino acids. The CDR3: CASSQVSSADYEQYF. CDR3 coding DNA: TGCGCCAGCAGCCAAGTTTCCTCGGCGGACTACGAGCAGTACTTC.

This rearrangement joins TRBV2 to TRBJ2-7; 9 nucleotides match TRBD2. CDR1 and CDR2 (germline): SNHLY, FYNNEI. The V and J ends lost 8 bases and 3 bases, in that order; junction bases with no gene match: 8. This CDR3 spans 14 amino acids. The CDR3 loop is CASRWLAGHYEQYF. In DNA, the CDR3 is TGTGCCAGCCGCTGGCTAGCGGGGCACTACGAGCAGTACTTC.

This rearrangement joins TRBV30 to TRBJ1-5; perhaps TRBD1 as D (5 bases). Trimming removed 4 bases at V and 0 bases at J, with 19 bases between. The CDR3 runs to 17 residues. CDR1 is GTSNPN and CDR2 is SVGIG in the germline V gene (reference sequence). This chain's CDR3 is CAWMMAGPPLSNQPQHF. CDR3 bases: TGTGCCTGGATGATGGCAGGGCCTCCCCTTAGCAATCAGCCCCAGCATTTT.

The chain employs TRBV5-1 and TRBJ2-1; a possible D gene is TRBD2 (6 bases). V was shortened by 4 bases and J by 0 bases, with 11 bases between the two germline ends. CDR1 and CDR2 from the germline V gene are SGHRS and YFSETQ. CDR3 length: 15 amino acids. The CDR3 coding sequence is TGCGCCAGCAGCGTGGGACTGACCTCCTACAATGAGCAGTTCTTC. Protein sequence: CASSVGLTSYNEQFF.